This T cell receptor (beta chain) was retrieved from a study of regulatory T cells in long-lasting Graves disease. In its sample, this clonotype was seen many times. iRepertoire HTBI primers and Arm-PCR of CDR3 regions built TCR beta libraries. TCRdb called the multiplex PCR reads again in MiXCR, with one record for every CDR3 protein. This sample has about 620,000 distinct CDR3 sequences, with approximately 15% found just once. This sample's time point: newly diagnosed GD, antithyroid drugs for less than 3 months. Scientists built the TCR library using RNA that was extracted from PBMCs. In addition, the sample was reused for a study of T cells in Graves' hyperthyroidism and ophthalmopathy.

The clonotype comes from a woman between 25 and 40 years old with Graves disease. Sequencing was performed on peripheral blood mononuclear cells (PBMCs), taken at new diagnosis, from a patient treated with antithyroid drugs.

The CDR3 loop reads CASIKGASSGSSGNEQFF. The CDR3 nucleotides are TGTGCCAGCATCAAAGGGGCCTCTAGCGGGAGTTCTGGGAATGAGCAGTTCTTC. This chain uses TRBV7-8 with TRBJ2-1; 10 bases fit TRBD2. There are 18 residues in the CDR3. Germline V lookup: CDR1 SGHVS, CDR2 FQNEAQ. Trimming removed 7 bases from V and 7 bases from J; junction bases left unmatched: 19.